The clone carrying this T cell receptor beta chain has only a few counts. This entry comes from a study of T cells after yellow fever vaccination. Via MiXCR, TCRdb re-called the 5' RACE reads, giving one row per CDR3 protein. The table has more than 95,000 distinct CDR3 sequences, approximately 16% seen once. V lost 6 bases, J lost 5 bases, and 16 bases lay in between. There are 14 residues in the CDR3. This sequence joins TRBV12-3 or TRBV12-4 and TRBJ1-2; D is perhaps TRBD1 (6 bases). Sequencing was performed on CD8+ T cells sorted from PBMCs, taken 5 days after the yellow fever booster vaccination. This sequence originates from a man in his late teens or twenties who received the YFV17D yellow fever vaccine. CDR3 nucleotide sequence: TGTGCCAGCAGCATAAGTGAAGGGGGATATGGCTACACCTTC. Translating gives CASSISEGGYGYTF.